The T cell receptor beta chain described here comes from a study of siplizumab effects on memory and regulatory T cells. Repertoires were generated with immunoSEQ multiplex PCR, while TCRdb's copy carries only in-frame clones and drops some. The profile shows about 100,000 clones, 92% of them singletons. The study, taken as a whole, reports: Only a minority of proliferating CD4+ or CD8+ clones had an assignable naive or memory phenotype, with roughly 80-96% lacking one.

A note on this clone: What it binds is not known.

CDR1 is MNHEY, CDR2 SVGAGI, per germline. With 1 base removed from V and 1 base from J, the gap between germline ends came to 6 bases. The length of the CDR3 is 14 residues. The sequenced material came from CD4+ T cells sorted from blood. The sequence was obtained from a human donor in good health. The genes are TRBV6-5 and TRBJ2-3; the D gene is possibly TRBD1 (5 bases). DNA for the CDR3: TGTGCCAGCAGTTACTTAGGGGGCACAGATACGCAGTATTTT. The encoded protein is CASSYLGGTDTQYF.